This T cell receptor beta chain was profiled in a study of shared clonotypes between healthy human individuals. On the study more broadly: Ranging from 18 to 49 in age, donors were two women and a few men.

For each subset, genomic DNA was distributed in equal portions over several immunoSEQ plates. Assay: immunoSEQ multiplex PCR; the TCRdb copy retains only in-frame clones and omits some. The sample consists of roughly 500,000 clones, about 85% of them appearing once. There were only Caucasian adults among the donors, and all lived in Nashville, Tennessee. The CDR3 runs 15 residues. Germline V gene data show CDR1 as LGHNA and CDR2 as YSLEER. V gave up 1 base and J gave up 6 bases; unmatched junction bases: 5. As regards this clone: Its specificity is unknown.

Notes on the study in general: The genetic and exposure-history diversity represented was limited by few donors.

The source of this sequence is a woman aged 35 to 49 in good health. Some clones in this sample may be carry-over from other donors' samples. Sequencing was performed on PBMCs. The chain couples TRBV4-3 to TRBJ2-1, with 8 bases fitting TRBD1. CDR3 nucleotide sequence: TGCGCCAGCAGCCAAGGGGACAGGTCGGGCAATGAGCAGTTCTTC. It codes for CASSQGDRSGNEQFF.